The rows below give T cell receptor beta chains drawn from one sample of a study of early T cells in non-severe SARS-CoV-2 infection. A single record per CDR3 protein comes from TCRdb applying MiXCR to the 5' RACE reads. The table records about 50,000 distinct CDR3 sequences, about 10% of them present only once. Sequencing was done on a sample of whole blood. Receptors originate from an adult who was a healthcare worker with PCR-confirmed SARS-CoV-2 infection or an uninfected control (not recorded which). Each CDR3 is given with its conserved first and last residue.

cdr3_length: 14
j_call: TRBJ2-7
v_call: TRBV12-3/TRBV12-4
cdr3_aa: CASSLWGSTYEQYF

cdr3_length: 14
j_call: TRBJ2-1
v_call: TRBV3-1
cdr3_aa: CASSPPSAGNEQFF

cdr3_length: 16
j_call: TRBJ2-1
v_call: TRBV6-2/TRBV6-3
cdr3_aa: CASSYSSLALLNEQFF

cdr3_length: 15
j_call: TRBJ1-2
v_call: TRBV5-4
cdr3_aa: CASSLIPRSNYGYTF

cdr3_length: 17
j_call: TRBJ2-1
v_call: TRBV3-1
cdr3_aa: CASSHDPSWGAWDEQFF

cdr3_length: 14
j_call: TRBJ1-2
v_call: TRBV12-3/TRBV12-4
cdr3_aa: CASSNLREGYGYTF

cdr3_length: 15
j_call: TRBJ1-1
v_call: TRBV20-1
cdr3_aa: CSARISGRRDTEAFF

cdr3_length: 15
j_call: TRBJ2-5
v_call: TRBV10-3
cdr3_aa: CAISGGRPGTETQYF

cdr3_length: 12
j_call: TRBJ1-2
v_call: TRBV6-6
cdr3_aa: CASSYGDWGYTF

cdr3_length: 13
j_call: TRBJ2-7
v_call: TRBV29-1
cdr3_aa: CSVGGWGSYEQYF

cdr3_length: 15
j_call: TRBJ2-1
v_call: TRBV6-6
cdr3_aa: CASSSRAGVHNEQFF

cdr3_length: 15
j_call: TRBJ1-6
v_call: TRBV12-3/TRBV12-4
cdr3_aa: CASSLVPGTSSPLHF

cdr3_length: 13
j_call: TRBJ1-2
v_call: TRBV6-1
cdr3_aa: CASKVEMVMGYTF

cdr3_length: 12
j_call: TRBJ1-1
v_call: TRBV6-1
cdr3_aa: CASSVIHTEAFF

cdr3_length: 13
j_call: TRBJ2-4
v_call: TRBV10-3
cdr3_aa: CAISEQTANIQYF

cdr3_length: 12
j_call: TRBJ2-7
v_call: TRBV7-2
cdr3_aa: CASSSPNKEQYF

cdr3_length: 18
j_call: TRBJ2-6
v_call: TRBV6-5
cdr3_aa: CASSYSPTGRTGANVLTF

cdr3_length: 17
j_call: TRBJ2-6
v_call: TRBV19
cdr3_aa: CASSPWAGGSGANVLTF

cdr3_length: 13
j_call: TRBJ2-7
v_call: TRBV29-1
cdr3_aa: CSVEGLAGDEQYF

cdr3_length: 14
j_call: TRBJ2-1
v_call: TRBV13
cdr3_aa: CASSYYRGRNEQFF

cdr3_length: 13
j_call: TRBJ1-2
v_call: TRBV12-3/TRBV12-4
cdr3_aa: CASSPGTVYGYTF

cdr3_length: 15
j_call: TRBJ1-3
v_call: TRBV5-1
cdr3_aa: CASSLGQLSGNTIYF

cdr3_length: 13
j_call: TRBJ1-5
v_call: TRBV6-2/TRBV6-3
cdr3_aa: CASTLGGVQPQHF

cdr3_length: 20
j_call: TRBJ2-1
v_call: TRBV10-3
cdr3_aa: CAISEWVGTTHLSAYNEQFF

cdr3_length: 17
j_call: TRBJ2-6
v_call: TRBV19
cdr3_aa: CASSNSGIDSGANVLTF

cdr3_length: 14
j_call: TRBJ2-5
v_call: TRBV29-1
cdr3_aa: CSVSRTSGQETQYF

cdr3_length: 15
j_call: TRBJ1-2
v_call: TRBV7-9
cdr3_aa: CASSLATRGGYGYTF

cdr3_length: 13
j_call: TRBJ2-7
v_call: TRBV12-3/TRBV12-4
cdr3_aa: CASRRSGGHEQYF